These T cell receptor beta chains were read from a single sample in a study of blood T cell repertoires in COVID-19. Profiled with immunoSEQ multiplex PCR; TCRdb holds only in-frame clones, not every one. Of approximately 87,000 clones in the sample, around 89% were seen once. Source material: peripheral blood. These receptors all come from a man aged 70 or older with active or convalescent COVID-19. Each CDR3 is given with its conserved first and last residue. D genes are given only for firm matches. Clone size, where shown, is once, few, many, or a class for clones that have expanded.

>TRBV19|TRBJ1-1|.|.
TGTGCCAGTAGTTGGCAGTTGAACACTGAAGCTTTCTTT
CASSWQLNTEAFF
>TRBV28|TRBJ2-1|.|TRBD2
TGTGCCAGCCCCCCCGGACTAGCTTATGATGAGCAGTTCTTC
CASPPGLAYDEQFF
>TRBV7-3|TRBJ2-3|.|TRBD1
TGTGCCAGCAGCTTAGGACAGGGAGGCACAGATACGCAGTATTTT
CASSLGQGGTDTQYF
>TRBV28|TRBJ2-7|.|.
TGTGCCAGCAGTTTGGGCAGCTCCTACGAGCAGTACTTC
CASSLGSSYEQYF
>TRBV10-2|TRBJ2-1|.|.
TGCGCCAGCAGTCCCCGAGGACAACGGTACAATGAGCAGTTCTTC
CASSPRGQRYNEQFF
>TRBV19|TRBJ2-2|.|TRBD1
TGTGCCAGTGGACAGGGGTTGGGCGGGGAGCTGTTTTTT
CASGQGLGGELFF
>TRBV4-1|TRBJ1-1|.|.
TGCGCCAGCAGCCACGGTTGGCACCCCACAGGAGCTTTCTTT
CASSHGWHPTGAFF
>TRBV5-1|TRBJ2-1|.|TRBD1
TGCGCCAGCAGCTGGACAGGGAGATCCTACAATGAGCAGTTCTTC
CASSWTGRSYNEQFF
>TRBV18|TRBJ2-3|.|.
TGTGCCAGCTCACCGAGGTTAGAAGGAGATACGCAGTATTTT
CASSPRLEGDTQYF
>TRBV12-5|TRBJ1-1|.|TRBD1
TGTGCTAGTGGACGACAGGGGAACACTGAAGCTTTCTTT
CASGRQGNTEAFF
>TRBV28|TRBJ1-5|once|.
TGTGCCAGCAGTCCCCGTCCTTGGGCAGGGGAAGGCAATCAGCCCCAGCATTTT
CASSPRPWAGEGNQPQHF
>TRBV30|TRBJ2-2|.|.
TGTGCCGGGAAGCTACCGGGCACCGGGGAGCTGTTTTTT
CAGKLPGTGELFF
>TRBV30|TRBJ2-5|.|.
TGTGCCTGGAAGGGCGGGGTTCAAGAGACCCAGTACTTC
CAWKGGVQETQYF
>TRBV19|TRBJ2-7|.|TRBD2
TGTGCCAGTAGTTTGGGGGGGACGGTCGGAGCCTACGAGCAGTACTTC
CASSLGGTVGAYEQYF
>TRBV5-8|TRBJ2-1|.|TRBD2
TGTGCCAGCAGCCAGGGACTAGCGGGAGTGGGTAGCTCCTACAATGAGCAGTTCTTC
CASSQGLAGVGSSYNEQFF